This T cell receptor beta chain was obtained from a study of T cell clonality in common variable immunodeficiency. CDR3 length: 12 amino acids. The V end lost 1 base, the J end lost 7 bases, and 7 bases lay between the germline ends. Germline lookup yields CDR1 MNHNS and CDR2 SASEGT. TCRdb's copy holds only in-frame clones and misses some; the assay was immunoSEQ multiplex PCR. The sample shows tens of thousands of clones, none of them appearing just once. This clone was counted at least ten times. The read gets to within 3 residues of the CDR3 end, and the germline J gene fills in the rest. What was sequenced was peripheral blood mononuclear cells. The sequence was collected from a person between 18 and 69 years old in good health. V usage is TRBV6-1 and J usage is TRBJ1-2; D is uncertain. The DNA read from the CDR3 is TGTGCCAGCAGTGAAGAGGGTCTTGGC. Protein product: CASSEEGLG. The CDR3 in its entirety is CASSEEGLGYTF.